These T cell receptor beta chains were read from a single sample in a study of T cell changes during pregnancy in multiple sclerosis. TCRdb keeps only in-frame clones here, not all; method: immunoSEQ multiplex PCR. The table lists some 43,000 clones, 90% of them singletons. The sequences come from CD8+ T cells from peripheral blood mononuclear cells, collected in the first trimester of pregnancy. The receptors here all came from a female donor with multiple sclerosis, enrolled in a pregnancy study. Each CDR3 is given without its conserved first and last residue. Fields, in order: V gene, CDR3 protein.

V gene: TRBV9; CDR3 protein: ASSVGIRQGLFPRETQY
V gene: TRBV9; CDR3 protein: ATQDYPTGELF
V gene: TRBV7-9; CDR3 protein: ASSPIRGHEKLF
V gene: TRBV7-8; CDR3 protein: ASSKNRVLYEQY
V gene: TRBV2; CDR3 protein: ASSPDRQSYEQY
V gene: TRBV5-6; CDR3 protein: ASSSITGGAADTQY
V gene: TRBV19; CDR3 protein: ASSPDLEPSEAF
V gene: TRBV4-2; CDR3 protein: ASSQDGPASGFYEQY
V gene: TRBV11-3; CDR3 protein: ASSAPDRGPTEAF
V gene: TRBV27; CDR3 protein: ASSATFNYGYT
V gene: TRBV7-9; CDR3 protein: ASSGGQGRLGAF
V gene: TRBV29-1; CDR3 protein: SVPGRVTEAF
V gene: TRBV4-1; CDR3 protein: ASSRETTGGSMNTEAF
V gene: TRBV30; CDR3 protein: AWISGGDEQF
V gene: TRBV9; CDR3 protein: ASSAYRELGYGYT
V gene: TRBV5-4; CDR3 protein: ASRPDSFDEQY
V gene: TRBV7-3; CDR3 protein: ASSNSGGMSYNEQF
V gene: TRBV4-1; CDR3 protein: ASSRGAGTVTDTQY
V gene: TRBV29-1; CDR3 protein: SVVSKLF
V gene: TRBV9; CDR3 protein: ASSPRLAGGPADNEQF
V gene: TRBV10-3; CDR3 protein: AISESPAETGLRPQH
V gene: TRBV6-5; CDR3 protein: ASSRGRLVDEQF
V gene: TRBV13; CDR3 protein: ASSLWKGASSGANVLT
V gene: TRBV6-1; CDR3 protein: ASSEGVRTYEQY
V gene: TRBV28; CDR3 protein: ASGLQGPYNEQF
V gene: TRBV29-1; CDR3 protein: SVDGGDSYEQY
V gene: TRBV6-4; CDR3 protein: ASSDANDGGYGYT
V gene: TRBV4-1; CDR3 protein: ASSYQGDEQF
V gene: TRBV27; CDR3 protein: ASSLSGGNYEQY
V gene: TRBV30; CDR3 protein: AWSGGASGDITDTQY
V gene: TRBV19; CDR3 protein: ASSAPGVTQY
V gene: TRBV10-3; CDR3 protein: AISDYDSPYEQY
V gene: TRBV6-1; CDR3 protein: ASSELDRGQYNEQF
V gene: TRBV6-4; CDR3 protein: ASSEVPGLFSYNEQF
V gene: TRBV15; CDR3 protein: ATSFAFGAGIYNEQF
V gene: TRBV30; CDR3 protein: AWSVGALVHHTQY
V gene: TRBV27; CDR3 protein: ASREEAGVGNEQF
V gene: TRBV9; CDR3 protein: ASSVQGSYNEQF
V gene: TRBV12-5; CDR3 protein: ASGLLQGAEAF
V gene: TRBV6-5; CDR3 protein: ASSYSRGGYT
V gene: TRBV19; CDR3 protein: ASSIAVGTEAF
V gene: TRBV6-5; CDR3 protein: ASSYRGGGTQY
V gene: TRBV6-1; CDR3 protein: ASSEQAGGLHGYT
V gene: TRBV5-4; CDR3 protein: ASSWGLAEEETQY
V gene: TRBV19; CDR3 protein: ASGTGLNTGELF
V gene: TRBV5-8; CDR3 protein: ASSLAIGNQPQH
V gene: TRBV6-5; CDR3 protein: ASSYSRRGRFPEAF
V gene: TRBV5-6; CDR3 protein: ASSKISRASEKLF
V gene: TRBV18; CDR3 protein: ASSPWRMFNYEQY
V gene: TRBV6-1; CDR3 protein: ASIADYEQY
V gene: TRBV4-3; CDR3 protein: ASSQDGKGSVETQY
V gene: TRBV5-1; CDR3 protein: ASSLSGSNTGELF
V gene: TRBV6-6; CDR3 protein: ASSLDLLSDEKLF
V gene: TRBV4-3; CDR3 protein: ASRPGTGSNQPQH
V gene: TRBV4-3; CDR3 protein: ASSQEWTSGVYEQY
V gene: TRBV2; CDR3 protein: ASSEALEGGYGYT
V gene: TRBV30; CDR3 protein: AWSWQGAAEQY
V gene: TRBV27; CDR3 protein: ASSPLAGQGLSNEQF
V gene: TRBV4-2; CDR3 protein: ASSQDLRLAGGNEQF